These 4 T cell receptor beta chains came from one sample sequenced in a study of T cells in Graves' hyperthyroidism and ophthalmopathy (dated by TCRdb to 2018 to 2020). Library construction relied on multiplex PCR. For sequencing, an Illumina HiSeq 2000 was employed. Amplification of TCR beta CDR3 regions was carried out from RNA transcripts. The TCR CDR3 was subjected to a first round of RT-PCR using the HTBI primer set and the Qiagen OneStep RT-PCR kit. TCRdb redid the processing of the public reads, applying fastp at Q25 and MiXCR, and retained in-frame beta chains. CDR3 protein sequences are deduplicated, and each keeps its most common genes and DNA. In all, the sample holds roughly 300,000 distinct CDR3 sequences, and around a fifth of those were seen once. Together, the top ten hold 50% of the sample. Source material: blood. The receptors derive from a woman between 45 and 60 years old with Graves' hyperthyroidism.

This clonotype was seen at least ten times. CDR3 sequence: CASSLAGTGAGYTF. DNA of the CDR3: TGCGCCAGCAGCTTGGCCGGGACAGGGGCTGGCTACACCTTC. V usage is TRBV5-1 and J usage is TRBJ1-2; TRBD1 aligns across 10 bases. CDR1 is SGHRS and CDR2 is YFSETQ in the germline V gene. J gave up 7 bases and V 0 bases, and 3 bases lay outside the gene matches. This CDR3 is 14 amino acids long.

In this sample, this clonotype turned up many times. The chain recombines TRBV28 with TRBJ1-5, with D hard to call. The CDR3 totals 15 residues. Germline V CDR1 and CDR2: MDHEN, SYDVKM. V was trimmed by 7 bases and J by 4 bases, leaving 17 bases between them. For the CDR3, the DNA is TGTGCCAGCACCAAACCCGGACCGAGGAATCAGCCCCAGCATTTT. Translation: CASTKPGPRNQPQHF.

This clonotype was counted at least ten times. The rearrangement links TRBV12-3 or TRBV12-4 to TRBJ2-1, with D possibly being TRBD2 (5 bases). V shed 1 base and J shed 7 bases, with 17 bases lying between them. There are 16 residues in the CDR3. CDR3 DNA: TGTGCCAGCAGTTTAGGAAGAAGGTTTGGCGGGAATGAGCAGTTCTTC. It specifies CASSLGRRFGGNEQFF.

The chain employs TRBV11-2 and TRBJ1-6, with D perhaps TRBD1 (5 bases). The CDR3 is 17 amino acids. The germline CDR1 and CDR2 sequences are SGHAT and FQNNGV. Trimming cost V 5 bases and J 8 bases, with 22 bases left between them. The CDR3 loop reads CASSILVGGFIDSPLHF. In DNA, the CDR3 is TGTGCCAGCAGCATCCTAGTTGGGGGATTTATAGATTCACCCCTCCACTTT.